The rows below give T cell receptor beta chains drawn from one sample of a study of T cell clonotyping in hematopoietic cell transplantation. The table came from immunoSEQ multiplex PCR; TCRdb's copy has only in-frame clones and leaves some out. The sample has 35,000 to 45,000 clones; 94% are singletons. Sequenced: peripheral blood mononuclear cells. These receptors came from a woman in her 50s in good health. Some clones in this sample may be carry-over from other donors' samples. Both conserved end residues are part of each CDR3. D genes are given only for firm matches. A row's size may be missing; if present it is once, few, many or a size class.

>TRBJ1-1|NA|TRBV19|NA
CASSITRDDEAFF
TGTGCCAGTAGTATCACCAGGGATGATGAAGCTTTCTTT
>TRBJ2-3|once|TRBV21-1|NA
CASSKPGATERTDTQYF
TGTGCCAGCAGCAAACCCGGGGCGACGGAGCGCACAGATACGCAGTATTTT
>TRBJ2-3|NA|TRBV5-4|NA
CASSLEVGDTQYF
TGTGCCAGCAGCTTGGAGGTTGGAGATACGCAGTATTTT
>TRBJ2-7|NA|TRBV11-2|NA
CASSLEAGPLYEQYF
TGTGCCAGCAGCTTAGAGGCAGGGCCTTTATACGAGCAGTACTTC
>TRBJ1-3|NA|TRBV28|NA
CASSLWGRRAGNTIYF
TGTGCCAGCAGTTTATGGGGGCGGAGGGCAGGAAACACCATATATTTT
>TRBJ2-7|NA|TRBV11-2|NA
CASSSISRSSSYEQYF
TGTGCCAGCAGCTCGATATCCCGGTCCTCCTCCTACGAGCAGTACTTC
>TRBJ2-5|NA|TRBV7-9|NA
CASSRGGETQYF
TGTGCCAGCAGCCGAGGGGGGGAGACCCAGTACTTC
>TRBJ2-1|NA|TRBV5-4|TRBD1
CASSPQGLLGSEQFF
TGTGCCAGCAGCCCACAGGGGCTTCTTGGATCGGAGCAGTTCTTC
>TRBJ2-7|NA|TRBV19|NA
CAISKGSGDGYEQYF
TGTGCCATAAGTAAGGGAAGCGGCGACGGGTACGAGCAGTACTTC
>TRBJ2-2|NA|TRBV6-5|TRBD1
CASSPDRGYTGELFF
TGTGCCAGCAGCCCGGACAGGGGATATACCGGGGAGCTGTTTTTT
>TRBJ2-7|NA|TRBV28|NA
CASSIRVGYEQYF
TGTGCCAGCAGTATCCGGGTGGGCTACGAGCAGTACTTC
>TRBJ1-5|NA|TRBV6-1|NA
CASNSRGYQPQHF
TGTGCCAGCAACTCACGGGGGTATCAGCCCCAGCATTTT
>TRBJ2-7|NA|TRBV4-3|TRBD2
CASSQGTGTRGSEQYF
TGCGCCAGCAGCCAAGGTACCGGGACTAGGGGATCCGAGCAGTACTTC
>TRBJ1-1|few|TRBV7-2|NA
CASSSSEPSEAFF
TGTGCCAGCAGCTCCTCTGAGCCCAGCGAAGCTTTCTTT
>TRBJ1-3|NA|TRBV5-1|TRBD1
CASSPGQVTGNTIYF
TGCGCCAGCAGCCCTGGACAGGTCACTGGAAACACCATATATTTT
>TRBJ2-7|once|TRBV4-3|NA
CASSQRRGSYEQYF
TGCGCCAGCAGCCAGCGCCGGGGGTCCTACGAGCAGTACTTC
>TRBJ1-5|NA|TRBV6-1|TRBD1
CASSEAGGTGGQPQHF
TGTGCCAGCAGTGAAGCGGGGGGGACAGGGGGTCAGCCCCAGCATTTT
>TRBJ1-6|NA|TRBV5-6|NA
CASSLGSSYNSPLHF
TGTGCCAGCAGCTTGGGGAGCTCCTATAATTCACCCCTCCACTTT
>TRBJ1-1|few|TRBV30|NA
CAWSVQGGEASEAFF
TGTGCCTGGAGTGTTCAGGGCGGTGAGGCCTCTGAAGCTTTCTTT
>TRBJ1-2|NA|TRBV19|NA
CASVAQGVLYGYTF
TGTGCCAGCGTTGCACAGGGAGTCCTCTATGGCTACACCTTC
>TRBJ1-2|NA|TRBV7-2|NA
CASSLERQNYGYTF
TGTGCCAGCAGCTTAGAGCGCCAGAACTATGGCTACACCTTC
>TRBJ1-6|NA|TRBV10-3|NA
CALRGQSNSPLHF
TGTGCCCTCAGGGGTCAATCTAATTCACCCCTCCACTTT
>TRBJ2-7|NA|TRBV28|NA
CASTSKGGPYEQYF
TGTGCCAGCACCTCTAAAGGGGGTCCCTACGAGCAGTACTTC
>TRBJ1-2|NA|TRBV19|TRBD1
CASSLRQGDYGYTF
TGTGCCAGTAGTCTCAGACAGGGCGACTATGGCTACACCTTC
>TRBJ2-3|NA|TRBV7-7|NA
CASSLDRADTQYF
TGTGCCAGCAGCTTAGACAGGGCAGATACGCAGTATTTT
>TRBJ1-5|NA|TRBV5-8|NA
CASSLLLTVDQHF
TGTGCCAGCAGCTTGTTGTTAACTGTGGACCAGCATTTT
>TRBJ1-6|NA|TRBV28|NA
CASNPPGRESPLHF
TGTGCCAGCAACCCCCCAGGGCGGGAATCACCCCTCCACTTT
>TRBJ2-1|NA|TRBV25-1|NA
CASSEGPEIGYEQFF
TGTGCCAGCAGTGAGGGACCGGAGATAGGGTATGAGCAGTTCTTC
>TRBJ1-6|NA|TRBV4-3|NA
CASSQDGGSYNSPLHF
TGCGCCAGCAGCCAAGATGGGGGGTCCTATAATTCACCCCTCCACTTT
>TRBJ1-4|NA|TRBV6-1|NA
CASSDPSAATNEKLFF
TGTGCCAGCAGTGACCCCTCGGCAGCAACTAATGAAAAACTGTTTTTT
>TRBJ2-5|NA|TRBV4-2|NA
CASSQQLAGLYQETQYF
TGTGCCAGCAGCCAACAGCTGGCGGGGCTCTATCAAGAGACCCAGTACTTC
>TRBJ1-2|NA|TRBV9|TRBD1
CASSVEQGTDGYTF
TGTGCCAGCAGCGTAGAACAGGGGACGGATGGCTACACCTTC
>TRBJ1-2|NA|TRBV2|NA
CASRVTGRSLDYGYTF
TGTGCCAGCAGAGTCACCGGACGCAGTCTCGATTATGGCTACACCTTC
>TRBJ2-7|NA|TRBV7-8|TRBD2
CASSLVSGGPYEQYF
TGTGCCAGCAGCTTAGTCAGCGGGGGGCCCTACGAGCAGTACTTC
>TRBJ2-5|NA|TRBV28|NA
CASSHSPKETQYF
TGTGCCAGCAGCCACTCTCCTAAAGAGACCCAGTACTTC
>TRBJ1-4|NA|TRBV28|NA
CASSEAPGQSTNEKLFF
TGTGCCAGCAGCGAAGCTCCTGGACAATCAACTAATGAAAAACTGTTTTTT
>TRBJ2-5|NA|TRBV29-1|TRBD1
CSVDTRDRGETQYF
TGCAGCGTCGATACCCGGGACAGGGGGGAGACCCAGTACTTC
>TRBJ1-5|NA|TRBV7-2|NA
CASSRQFNQPQHF
TGTGCCAGCAGCCGACAGTTCAATCAGCCCCAGCATTTT
>TRBJ1-4|NA|TRBV6-5|NA
CASSPIGNEKLFF
TGTGCCAGCAGTCCCATAGGGAATGAAAAACTGTTTTTT
>TRBJ1-4|NA|TRBV19|NA
CASPGTGYNEKLFF
TGTGCCAGTCCCGGGACTGGTTATAATGAAAAACTGTTTTTT
>TRBJ2-7|NA|TRBV7-7|NA
CASSLAASQEQYF
TGTGCCAGCAGCTTAGCCGCCTCACAAGAGCAGTACTTC
>TRBJ1-6|NA|TRBV19|NA
CASTKQWSSYNSPLHF
TGTGCCAGTACCAAACAGTGGAGCTCCTATAATTCACCCCTCCACTTT
>TRBJ1-5|NA|TRBV7-9|NA
CASSVTGTTSNQPQHF
TGTGCCAGCAGCGTAACCGGGACAACTAGCAATCAGCCCCAGCATTTT
>TRBJ1-2|NA|TRBV12-5|NA
CASGLVIGSPSKVGGYTF
TGTGCTAGTGGTTTGGTCATAGGTTCGCCCTCGAAAGTCGGTGGCTACACCTTC
>TRBJ1-6|once|TRBV7-2|NA
CASSLEAQNSPLHF
TGTGCCAGCAGCTTAGAGGCACAGAATTCACCCCTCCACTTT
>TRBJ2-2|NA|TRBV7-2|NA
CASSLDRNTGELFF
TGTGCCAGCAGCTTGGACAGGAACACCGGGGAGCTGTTTTTT
>TRBJ2-5|NA|TRBV19|TRBD2
CASSIGPGGETQYF
TGTGCCAGTAGTATAGGGCCGGGGGGAGAGACCCAGTACTTC
>TRBJ2-2|NA|TRBV6-4|NA
CASSASDTGELFF
TGTGCCAGCAGCGCGTCAGACACCGGGGAGCTGTTTTTT
>TRBJ2-7|NA|TRBV14|NA
CASSLLLSGTEQYF
TGTGCCAGCAGCCTCCTCCTCTCCGGGACCGAGCAGTACTTC
>TRBJ1-3|NA|TRBV9|TRBD1
CASSAVKGAEASGNTIYF
TGTGCCAGCAGCGCTGTAAAGGGGGCGGAAGCCTCTGGAAACACCATATATTTT
>TRBJ1-5|NA|TRBV6-4|NA
CASKGGNKTDQPQHF
TGTGCCAGCAAGGGCGGCAATAAAACTGATCAGCCCCAGCATTTT
>TRBJ2-3|NA|TRBV5-1|NA
CASGTTDTQYF
TGCGCCAGCGGGACCACAGATACGCAGTATTTT
>TRBJ2-6|NA|TRBV7-2|NA
CASSLAPGAGANVLTF
TGTGCCAGCAGCTTAGCCCCAGGCGCCGGGGCCAACGTCCTGACTTTC
>TRBJ1-2|NA|TRBV27|NA
CASSWFVGGGKGYTF
TGTGCCAGCAGTTGGTTTGTGGGGGGGGGAAAAGGCTACACCTTC
>TRBJ2-1|NA|TRBV5-6|NA
CASSSANEQFF
TGTGCCAGCAGCTCAGCTAATGAGCAGTTCTTC
>TRBJ2-3|NA|TRBV7-9|NA
CASTSAARTDTQYF
TGTGCCAGCACCTCGGCCGCCCGCACAGATACGCAGTATTTT
>TRBJ1-6|NA|TRBV27|TRBD1
CASKPEGAWDNSPLHF
TGTGCCAGCAAACCCGAGGGGGCGTGGGATAATTCACCCCTCCACTTT
>TRBJ2-4|NA|TRBV2|NA
CASSLMTETNIQYF
TGTGCCAGCAGTCTTATGACAGAGACAAACATTCAGTACTTC
>TRBJ1-4|NA|TRBV2|NA
CASSDPGSNEKLFF
TGTGCCAGCAGTGACCCCGGGTCGAATGAAAAACTGTTTTTT